A selection of T cell receptor beta chains follows, all from one sample in a study of cytomegalovirus exposure and HLA in healthy donors. Here immunoSEQ multiplex PCR was the method, and the copy in TCRdb shows in-frame clones only, minus some. The table has under 150,000 clones, around 90% seen once; the top ten hold 1.5% to 2%. The specimen sequenced was PBMCs. Every receptor here comes from a young woman in good health and CMV-seronegative. Each CDR3 is given with its conserved first and last residue. A D gene is named only where the DNA matches it firmly.

length: 13; J: TRBJ2-2; D: NA; V: TRBV16; DNA: TGTGCCAGCAGCCAATACGGGTCCGGGGAGCTGTTTTTT; CDR3: CASSQYGSGELFF
length: 12; J: TRBJ2-5; D: NA; V: TRBV2; DNA: TGTGCCAGCACCGGGGACCAAGAGACCCAGTACTTC; CDR3: CASTGDQETQYF
length: 16; J: TRBJ2-7; D: NA; V: TRBV21-1; DNA: TGTGCCAGCAGCAAAGGGCTGGACAGCCCCGAGAGGGAGCAGTACTTC; CDR3: CASSKGLDSPEREQYF
length: 15; J: TRBJ1-6; D: TRBD1; V: TRBV10-3; DNA: TGTGCCATCAGTGAGCCGAGGGCAGGGGGCTCACCCCTCCACTTT; CDR3: CAISEPRAGGSPLHF
length: 18; J: TRBJ2-3; D: TRBD2; V: TRBV4-2; DNA: TGTGCCAGCAGCCAAGCTTTCACGCTAGCGGGGAGCACAGATACGCAGTATTTT; CDR3: CASSQAFTLAGSTDTQYF
length: 15; J: TRBJ2-7; D: TRBD2; V: TRBV7-9; DNA: TGTGCCAGCAGCTTAACGGCTAGCGGGAGCTACGAGCAGTACTTC; CDR3: CASSLTASGSYEQYF
length: 15; J: TRBJ2-1; D: TRBD2; V: TRBV6-5; DNA: TGTGCCAGCAGTCCTCTAGCGGGAGGGGTGGATGAGCAGTTCTTC; CDR3: CASSPLAGGVDEQFF
length: 11; J: TRBJ1-2; D: NA; V: TRBV6-5; DNA: TGTGCCACAGCCGGGGTTTATGGCTACACCTTC; CDR3: CATAGVYGYTF
length: 14; J: TRBJ2-1; D: TRBD2; V: TRBV28; DNA: TGTGCCAGCGACGGGAGGGCGGGCTACAATGAGCAGTTCTTC; CDR3: CASDGRAGYNEQFF
length: 15; J: TRBJ1-4; D: NA; V: TRBV5-1; DNA: TGCGCCAGCAGCTCCGGCGGCGTCGTAAATGAAAAACTGTTTTTT; CDR3: CASSSGGVVNEKLFF
length: 13; J: TRBJ2-1; D: TRBD2; V: TRBV10-1; DNA: TGCGCCAGCAGTGGGACTAGGGCAAATGGGCAGTTCTTC; CDR3: CASSGTRANGQFF
length: 18; J: TRBJ2-2; D: TRBD2; V: TRBV7-8; DNA: TGTGCCAGCAGCTTATCGGGCAGGCATTGGGGAGGGACCGGGGAGCTGTTTTTT; CDR3: CASSLSGRHWGGTGELFF
length: 17; J: TRBJ1-5; D: NA; V: TRBV7-3; DNA: TGTGCCAGCAGCTTAACAAAATCGCCAAACCAGAATCAGCCCCAGCATTTT; CDR3: CASSLTKSPNQNQPQHF
length: 16; J: TRBJ2-1; D: NA; V: TRBV4-3; DNA: TGCGCCAGCAGCCAAGAGGTTGTTCGGAGGTACAATGAGCAGTTCTTC; CDR3: CASSQEVVRRYNEQFF
length: 13; J: TRBJ1-5; D: NA; V: TRBV19; DNA: TGTGCCAGTAGTATCTCGGGAGGTCAGCCCCAGCATTTT; CDR3: CASSISGGQPQHF
length: 15; J: TRBJ2-2; D: TRBD2; V: TRBV15; DNA: TGTGCCACCAGCCCTAGCGGGGGAAACACCGGGGAGCTGTTTTTT; CDR3: CATSPSGGNTGELFF
length: 15; J: TRBJ2-3; D: NA; V: TRBV5-1; DNA: TGCGCCAGCAGCAAAGAGAGGACAGCGACAGATACGCAGTATTTT; CDR3: CASSKERTATDTQYF
length: 20; J: TRBJ1-3; D: TRBD1; V: TRBV7-6; DNA: TGTGCCAGCAGCTTAGCTGCCGGGACAGGGGGCTTCCCCTCTGGAAACACCATATATTTT; CDR3: CASSLAAGTGGFPSGNTIYF
length: 15; J: TRBJ1-3; D: TRBD1; V: TRBV7-9; DNA: TGTGCCAGCAGACCGCTACGGACAGGGGAAAACACCATATATTTT; CDR3: CASRPLRTGENTIYF
length: 14; J: TRBJ1-2; D: TRBD1; V: TRBV5-1; DNA: TGCGCCAGCAGCCGGGACAGGGGTGACTATGGCTACACCTTC; CDR3: CASSRDRGDYGYTF
length: 14; J: TRBJ2-7; D: TRBD1; V: TRBV4-1; DNA: TGCGCCAGCAGCCACCCGGGACAGCTCTACGAGCAGTACTTC; CDR3: CASSHPGQLYEQYF
length: 19; J: TRBJ1-5; D: TRBD1; V: TRBV19; DNA: TGTGCCAGTAGTACCTGGGCTCCGGGACAGGGGATCGGAAATCAGCCCCAGCATTTT; CDR3: CASSTWAPGQGIGNQPQHF
length: 14; J: TRBJ2-3; D: NA; V: TRBV7-3; DNA: TGTGCCAGCAGCTTCGGCGGGAAGAGGGATACGCAGTATTTT; CDR3: CASSFGGKRDTQYF